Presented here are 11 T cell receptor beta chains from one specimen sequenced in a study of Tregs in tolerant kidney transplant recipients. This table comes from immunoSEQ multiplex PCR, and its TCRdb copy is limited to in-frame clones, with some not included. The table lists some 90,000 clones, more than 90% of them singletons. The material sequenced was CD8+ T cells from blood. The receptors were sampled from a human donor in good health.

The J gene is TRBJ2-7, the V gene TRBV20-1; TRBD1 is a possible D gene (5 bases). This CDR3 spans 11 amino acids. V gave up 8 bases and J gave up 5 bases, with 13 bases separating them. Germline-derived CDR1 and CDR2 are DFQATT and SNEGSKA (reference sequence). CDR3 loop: CSSLGVHEQYF. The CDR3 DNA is TGCAGTTCCTTAGGGGTCCACGAGCAGTACTTC.

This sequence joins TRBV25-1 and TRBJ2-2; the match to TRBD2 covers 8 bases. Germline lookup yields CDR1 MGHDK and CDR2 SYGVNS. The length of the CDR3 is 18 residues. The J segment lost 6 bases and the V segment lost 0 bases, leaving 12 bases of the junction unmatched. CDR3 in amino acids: CASSEYPLHGRAPGELFF. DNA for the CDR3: TGTGCCAGCAGTGAATATCCCCTCCACGGGAGGGCCCCCGGGGAGCTGTTTTTT.

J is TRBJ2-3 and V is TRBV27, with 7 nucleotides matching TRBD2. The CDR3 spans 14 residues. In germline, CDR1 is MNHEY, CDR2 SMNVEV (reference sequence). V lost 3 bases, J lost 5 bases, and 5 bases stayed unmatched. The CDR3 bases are TGTGCCAGCAGTTTGGGGGGGAGAGGAGATACGCAGTATTTT. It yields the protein CASSLGGRGDTQYF.

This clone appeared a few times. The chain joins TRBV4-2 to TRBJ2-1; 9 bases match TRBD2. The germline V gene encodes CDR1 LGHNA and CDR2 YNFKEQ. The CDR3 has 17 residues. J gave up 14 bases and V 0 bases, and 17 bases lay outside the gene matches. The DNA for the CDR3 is TGTGCCAGCAGCCAAGAGATGGCGGCGGGGGGGGCCATTTTGGAGTTCTTC. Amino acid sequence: CASSQEMAAGGAILEFF.

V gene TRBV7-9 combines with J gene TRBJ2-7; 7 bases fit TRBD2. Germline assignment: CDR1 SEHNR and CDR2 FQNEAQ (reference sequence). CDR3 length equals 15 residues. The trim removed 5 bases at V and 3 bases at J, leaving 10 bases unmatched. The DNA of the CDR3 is TGTGCCAGCAGCCCCAGGGAGGGGCCCAGCTACGAGCAGTACTTC. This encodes CASSPREGPSYEQYF. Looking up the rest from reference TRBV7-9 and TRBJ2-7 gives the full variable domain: DTGVSQNPRHKITKRGQNVTFRCDPISEHNRLYWYRQTLGQGPEFLTYFQNEAQLEKSRLLSDRFSAERPKGSFSTLEIQRTEQGDSAMYLCASSPREGPSYEQYFGPGTRLTVT.

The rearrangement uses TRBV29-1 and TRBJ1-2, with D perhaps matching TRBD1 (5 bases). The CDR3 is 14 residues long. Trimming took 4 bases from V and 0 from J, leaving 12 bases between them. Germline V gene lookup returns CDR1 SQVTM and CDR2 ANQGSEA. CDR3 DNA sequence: TGCAGCGTTGGCCCCGACAGTCCTAACTATGGCTACACCTTC. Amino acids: CSVGPDSPNYGYTF.

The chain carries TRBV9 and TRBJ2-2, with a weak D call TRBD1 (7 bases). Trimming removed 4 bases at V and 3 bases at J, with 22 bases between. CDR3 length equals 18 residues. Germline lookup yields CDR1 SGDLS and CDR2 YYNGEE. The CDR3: CASSPQGGGTTYTGELFF. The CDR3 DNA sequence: TGTGCCAGCAGCCCCCAGGGGGGTGGGACAACTTACACCGGGGAGCTGTTTTTT.

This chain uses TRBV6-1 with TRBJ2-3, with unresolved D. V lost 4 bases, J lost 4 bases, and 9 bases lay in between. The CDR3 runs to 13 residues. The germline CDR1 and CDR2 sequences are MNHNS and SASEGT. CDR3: CASSGGGADTQYF. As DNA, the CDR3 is TGTGCCAGCAGTGGGGGTGGGGCAGATACGCAGTATTTT.

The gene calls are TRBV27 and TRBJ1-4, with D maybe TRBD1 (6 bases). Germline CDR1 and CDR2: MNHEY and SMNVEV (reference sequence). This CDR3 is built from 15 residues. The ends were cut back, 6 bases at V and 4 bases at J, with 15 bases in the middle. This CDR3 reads CASSTLVQGNEKLFF. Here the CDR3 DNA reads TGTGCCAGCAGCACCCTCGTACAGGGTAATGAAAAACTGTTTTTT. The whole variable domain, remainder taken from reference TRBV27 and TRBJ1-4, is EAQVTQNPRYLITVTGKKLTVTCSQNMNHEYMSWYRQDPGLGLRQIYYSMNVEVTDKGDVPEGYKVSRKEKRNFPLILESPSPNQTSLYFCASSTLVQGNEKLFFGSGTQLSVL.

CDR3 sequence: CASSLTEGAYTEAFF. The CDR3 DNA reads TGTGCCAGCAGCTTAACCGAGGGGGCGTACACTGAAGCTTTCTTT. The chain is built from TRBV7-3 and TRBJ1-1; TRBD1 agrees at 7 bases. Germline loops: CDR1 SGHTA, CDR2 FQGTGA. The ends lost 0 bases at V and 3 bases at J; junction bases unmatched: 4. This CDR3 region has 15 residues.

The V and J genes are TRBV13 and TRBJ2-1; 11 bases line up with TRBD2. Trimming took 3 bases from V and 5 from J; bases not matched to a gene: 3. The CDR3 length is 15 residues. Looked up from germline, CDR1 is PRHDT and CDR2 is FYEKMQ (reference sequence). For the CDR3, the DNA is TGTGCCAGCAGCTTTGGACTAGCGGGCGACAATGAGCAGTTCTTC. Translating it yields CASSFGLAGDNEQFF.